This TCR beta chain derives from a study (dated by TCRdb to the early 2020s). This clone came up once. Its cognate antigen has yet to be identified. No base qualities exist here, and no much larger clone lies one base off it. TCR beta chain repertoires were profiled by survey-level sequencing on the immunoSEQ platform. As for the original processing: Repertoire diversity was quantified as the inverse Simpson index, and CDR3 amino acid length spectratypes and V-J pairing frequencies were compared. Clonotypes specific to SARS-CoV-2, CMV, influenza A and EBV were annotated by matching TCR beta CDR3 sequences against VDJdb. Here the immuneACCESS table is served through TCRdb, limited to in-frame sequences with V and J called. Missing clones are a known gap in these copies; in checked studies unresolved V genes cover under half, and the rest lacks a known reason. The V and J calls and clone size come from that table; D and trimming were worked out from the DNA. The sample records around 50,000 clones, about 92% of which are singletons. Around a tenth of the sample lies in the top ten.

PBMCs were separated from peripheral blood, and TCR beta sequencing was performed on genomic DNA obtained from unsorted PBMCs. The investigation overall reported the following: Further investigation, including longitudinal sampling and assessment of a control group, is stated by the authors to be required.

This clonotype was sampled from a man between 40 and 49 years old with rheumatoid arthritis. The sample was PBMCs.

The nucleotide sequence reads as follows: TGCGCCAGCAGCTTGGACTGGGTTTGGACTGAAGCTTTCTTT. Its amino acids are CASSLDWVWTEAFF. The chain is assembled from TRBV5-1 and TRBJ1-1; confidence is insufficient to name the D gene. The germline ends are 11 bases apart after V is trimmed by 0 bases and J by 5 bases. Looking up the germline V gene yields CDR1 SGHRS and CDR2 YFSETQ. The CDR3 spans 14 residues, from the cysteine through the phenylalanine. Of the read, only the CDR3 DNA is kept; its 42 bases are in frame from base 1.